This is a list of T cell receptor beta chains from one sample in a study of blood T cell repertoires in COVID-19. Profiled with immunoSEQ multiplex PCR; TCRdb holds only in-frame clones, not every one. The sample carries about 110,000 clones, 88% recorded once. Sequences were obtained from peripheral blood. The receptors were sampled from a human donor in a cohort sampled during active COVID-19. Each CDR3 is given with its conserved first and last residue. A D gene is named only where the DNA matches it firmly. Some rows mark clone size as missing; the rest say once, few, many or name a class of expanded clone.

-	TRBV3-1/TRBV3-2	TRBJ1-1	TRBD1	TGTGCCAGCAGCCTGGGACAGGGGGCTGCTGAAGCTTTCTTT	CASSLGQGAAEAFF
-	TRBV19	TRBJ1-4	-	TGTGCCAGTAGTCCACGGCCCAGGGAAAAACTGTTTTTT	CASSPRPREKLFF
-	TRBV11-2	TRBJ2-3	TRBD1	TGTGCCAGCAGTAGACAGGGGGCGGCAGATACGCAGTATTTT	CASSRQGAADTQYF
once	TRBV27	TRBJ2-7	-	TGTGCCAGCAGTTTACAGGTTAAGAGCTACGAGCAGTACTTC	CASSLQVKSYEQYF
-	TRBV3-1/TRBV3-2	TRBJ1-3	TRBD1	TGTGCCAGCAGCCCAGGGGGCGGAAACACCATATATTTT	CASSPGGGNTIYF
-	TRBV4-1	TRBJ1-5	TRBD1	TGCGCCAGCAGCCAAGAGCAGGGGGCGAGGCAGCCCCAGCATTTT	CASSQEQGARQPQHF
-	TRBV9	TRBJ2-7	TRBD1	TGTGCCAGCAGCGTTACCGGGACAGGGCTCTACGAGCAGTACTTC	CASSVTGTGLYEQYF
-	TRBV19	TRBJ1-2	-	TGTGCCAGTAGTACAACAGGGTTGCGCGGCTACACCTTC	CASSTTGLRGYTF
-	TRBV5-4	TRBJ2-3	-	TGTGCCAGCAGCTTACCGGGGAGAGCAGATACGCAGTATTTT	CASSLPGRADTQYF
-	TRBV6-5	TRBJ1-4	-	TGTGCCAGCAGCCGGACAGCTACAACTAATGAAAAACTGTTTTTT	CASSRTATTNEKLFF
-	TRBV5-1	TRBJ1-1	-	TGCGCCAGCAGCGGGAACCCGGGGGGGAACACTGAAGCTTTCTTT	CASSGNPGGNTEAFF
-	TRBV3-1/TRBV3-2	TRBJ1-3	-	TGTGCCAGCAGCCAAGATTCCACTCGCTCTGGAAACACCATATATTTT	CASSQDSTRSGNTIYF
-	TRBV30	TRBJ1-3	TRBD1	TGTGCCTGGACGATAGGGGGCGCTGGAAACACCATATATTTT	CAWTIGGAGNTIYF
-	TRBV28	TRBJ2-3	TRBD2	TGTGCCAGCAGTGCTAATAGCGGGGGGGCACTGTATTTT	CASSANSGGALYF
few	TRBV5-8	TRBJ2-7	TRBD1	TGTGCCAGCAGCCTTCTGGGACAGGGGTCCTACGAGCAGTACTTC	CASSLLGQGSYEQYF
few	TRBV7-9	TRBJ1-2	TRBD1	TGTGCCAGCAGCTTATTGGACAGGGATAACTATGGCTACACCTTC	CASSLLDRDNYGYTF
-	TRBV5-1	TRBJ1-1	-	TGCGCCAGCAGCGAGCGGTGGAACACTGAAGCTTTCTTT	CASSERWNTEAFF
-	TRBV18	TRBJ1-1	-	TGTGCCAGCTCACCACCCCCGGGGGGCACAACTGAAGCTTTCTTT	CASSPPPGGTTEAFF
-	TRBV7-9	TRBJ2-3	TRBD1	TGTGCCAGCAGCTCGGACAGGGGTAGAGCAGATACGCAGTATTTT	CASSSDRGRADTQYF
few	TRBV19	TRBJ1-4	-	TGTGCCAGTAGTCACGGCCCCGGGGTGTTTTTT	CASSHGPGVFF
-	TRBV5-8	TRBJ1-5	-	TGTGCCAGCAGCCCCGGGAGAGATCAGCCCCAGCATTTT	CASSPGRDQPQHF
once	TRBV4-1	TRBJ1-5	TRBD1	TGCGCCAGCAGCCGAGGGACAGACAATCAGCCCCAGCATTTT	CASSRGTDNQPQHF
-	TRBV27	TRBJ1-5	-	TGTGCCAGCAGAGAGACAGGTCGGGGTCAGCCCCAGCATTTT	CASRETGRGQPQHF
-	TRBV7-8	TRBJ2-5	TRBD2	TGTGCCAGCAGCACCCCGGGGGGGGTGCCCCCACAAGAGACCCAGTACTTC	CASSTPGGVPPQETQYF
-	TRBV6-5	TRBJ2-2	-	TGTGCCAGTAAATCTCCGAACACCGGGGAGCTGTTTTTT	CASKSPNTGELFF
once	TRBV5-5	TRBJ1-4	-	TGTGCCAGCAGCTTCACGCGTTCCGTTGGTGAAAAACTGTTTTTT	CASSFTRSVGEKLFF
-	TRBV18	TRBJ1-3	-	TGTGCCAGCTCACCTAACAGGGAGACTGGAAACACCATATATTTT	CASSPNRETGNTIYF
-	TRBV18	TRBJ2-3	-	TGTGCCAGCTCACGTGGGCAAGGAACAGATACGCAGTATTTT	CASSRGQGTDTQYF
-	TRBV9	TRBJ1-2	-	TGTGCCAGCAGCGTAGACAGCTATGGCTACACCTTC	CASSVDSYGYTF
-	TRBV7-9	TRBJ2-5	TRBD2	TGTGCCAGCAGCTTGGGCGGGAGGGGTGGCGAGACCCAGTACTTC	CASSLGGRGGETQYF
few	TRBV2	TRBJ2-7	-	TGTGCCAGCAAACTAGCCGGTGAGCAGTACTTC	CASKLAGEQYF
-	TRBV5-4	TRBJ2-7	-	TGTGCCAGCAGCTTGGACAGTCCCTACGAGCAGTACTTC	CASSLDSPYEQYF
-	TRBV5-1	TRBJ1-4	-	TGCGCCAGCAGCTTGCTTTCCAGCGGTAATGAAAAACTGTTTTTT	CASSLLSSGNEKLFF
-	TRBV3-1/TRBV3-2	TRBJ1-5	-	TGTGCCAGCAGCCAAGATGGTCAGGGATTTCAGCCCCAGCATTTT	CASSQDGQGFQPQHF
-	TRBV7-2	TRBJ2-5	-	TGTGCCAGCAGCTGGGACCTCGGGAGTCTTTGGGCCCAGTACTTC	CASSWDLGSLWAQYF
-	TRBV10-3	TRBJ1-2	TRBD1	TGTGCCATCAGTGGAACAGGGGACAGTGGCTACACCTTC	CAISGTGDSGYTF
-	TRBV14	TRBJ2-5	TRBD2	TGTGCCAGCAGCCAAGTCGCGGCGGGACTAGGTATGAAGACCCAGTACTTC	CASSQVAAGLGMKTQYF
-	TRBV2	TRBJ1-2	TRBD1	TGTGCCAGCAGTGTGGGAACAGGGGCCTATGGCTACACCTTC	CASSVGTGAYGYTF
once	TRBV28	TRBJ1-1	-	TGTGCCAGCAGTTTGGTAACTATGAACACTGAAGCTTTCTTT	CASSLVTMNTEAFF
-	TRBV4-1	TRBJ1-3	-	TGCGCCAGCAGCCAAGATCTCGGGACTTTTGGAAACACCATATATTTT	CASSQDLGTFGNTIYF
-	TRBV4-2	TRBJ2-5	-	TGTGCCAGCAGCCAAGGGTCTAACCAAGAGACCCAGTACTTC	CASSQGSNQETQYF
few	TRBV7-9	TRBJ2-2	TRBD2	TGTGCCAGCAGCTTAGCAGGCCTAGCGGCCGGGGAGCTGTTTTTT	CASSLAGLAAGELFF
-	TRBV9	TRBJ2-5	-	TGTGCCAGCAGCGGAACCAGGGTAGGGGAGACCCAGTACTTC	CASSGTRVGETQYF
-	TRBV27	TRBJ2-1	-	TGTGCCAGCAGTCCGCGAGTTACTCCGCTCGGTGAGCAGTTCTTC	CASSPRVTPLGEQFF
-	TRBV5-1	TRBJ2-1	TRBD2	TGCGCCAGCAGCCCCGGGACTAGCGGGTACAATGAGCAGTTCTTC	CASSPGTSGYNEQFF
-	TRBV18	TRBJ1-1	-	TGTGCCAGCTCACCACCGTTCGGGACTCAGAACACTGAAGCTTTCTTT	CASSPPFGTQNTEAFF
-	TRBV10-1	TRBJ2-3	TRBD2	TGCGCCAGCAGTGAGGAAATAGCGGGAACCGATACGCAGTATTTT	CASSEEIAGTDTQYF
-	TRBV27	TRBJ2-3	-	TGTGCCGCCGCGAGGGGGTGGGGCACAGATACGCAGTATTTT	CAAARGWGTDTQYF
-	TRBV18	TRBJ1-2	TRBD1	TGTGCCAGCTCACCGTGGACAGGGGGCTCTGGAGACTATGGCTACACCTTC	CASSPWTGGSGDYGYTF
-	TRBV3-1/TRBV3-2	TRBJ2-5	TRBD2	TGTGCCAGCAGCCGGGGGGGGAATGGGGAGACCCAGTACTTC	CASSRGGNGETQYF
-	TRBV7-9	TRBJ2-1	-	TGTGCCAGCAGCCTCCCAGGGTCCTACAATGAGCAGTTCTTC	CASSLPGSYNEQFF
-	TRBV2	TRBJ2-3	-	TGTGCCAGCAGTGACAGGATTATGATCACAGATACGCAGTATTTT	CASSDRIMITDTQYF
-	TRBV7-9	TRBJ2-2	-	TGTGCCAGCAGCTTAACAGAAACCGGGGAGCTGTTTTTT	CASSLTETGELFF
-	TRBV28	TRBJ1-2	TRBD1	TGTGCCAGCAGATCCGGGACAGGATCCAGCTATGGCTACACCTTC	CASRSGTGSSYGYTF
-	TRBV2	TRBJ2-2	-	TGTGCCAGTTGGAGAAAAGATTACACCGGGGAGCTGTTTTTT	CASWRKDYTGELFF